Here is one TCR beta chain with its context. Its cognate antigen has yet to be identified. The sample is drawn from a study of cytomegalovirus exposure and HLA in healthy donors (dated by TCRdb to 2015 to 2018). For the study in its entirety: In an earlier analysis of some 550 of the donors, about 260 Gb of sequence data and some 120 million unique TCR beta sequences from about 190 million T cells were reported. The number of donors typed differed by locus, with roughly 629-640 for A, B, C, DRB1 and DQB1, more than 500 for DQA1, some 570 for DPA1, and some 440 for DPB1. All discovery cohort repertoires had been generated using a single sequencing platform. Among the roughly 400 genotyped donors, more than 70% belonged to the genetic ancestry cluster associated with self-reported Caucasian donors. Roughly five DR-DQ haplotypes were handled as single units for association and clustering because linkage in the cohort was strong. An earlier analysis of roughly 600 of the donors used high-throughput TCR beta sequencing to judge whether each TCR beta V gene segment behaved as functional or pseudogenic. In a later analysis, previously published TCR beta repertoires from 670 or so donors were re-analyzed and high-resolution HLA genotyping was added so that TCR occurrence patterns could be studied. The study was designed to test whether signatures of past pathogen exposure could be identified by cataloging public T cell receptors. HLA typing covered class I and class II loci at four-digit resolution. Among about 410 genotyped donors of the cohort, an average of roughly 230,000 unique TCR beta nucleotide sequences was sequenced per donor, of which about 19% were non-productive. The study profiled the T cell repertoires of under 850 subjects by immunosequencing and related them to cytomegalovirus serostatus. To predict cytomegalovirus infection status, the study combined high-throughput TCR immunosequencing, statistical association of individual TCRs with disease status, and machine learning. A later genetic analysis took genome-wide SNP genotypes for about 60% of the roughly 670 donors and used that subset as a discovery cohort. In the later analysis, no new phenotypic data were used to find candidate immune exposures; instead, reliance was placed on TCR beta sequences and their occurrence across donors. An early release covering 550 to 650 HLA-typed donors comprised 300 to 350 gigabases of sequencing data and tens of millions of unique TCR sequences. Donor age, sex, ethnicity and CMV serostatus were collected together with the repertoire data. In addition to the first cohort of several hundred subjects, a separate validation cohort of around 110 different subjects was used. The study at large found these results: The classifier was reported to diagnose cytomegalovirus status with high specificity and sensitivity in both the original cohort and the validation cohort. A further reported finding was that TCR beta sequences accurately predicted the HLA-A and HLA-B alleles for most subjects in the first cohort. In a later analysis, the rate of TCR association differed among HLA loci, with DRB1 alleles having the most associated TCRs and HLA-C alleles having the fewest. In a later analysis, most CMV-associated TCR beta chains were found to appear HLA-restricted, with HLA associations seemingly driven largely by CMV exposure. In an earlier analysis of some 550 of the donors, most TCR beta V segments were observed in productive rearrangements about 87% or about 30% of the time, broadly matching IMGT annotations. Some 15 rarely observed V segments, including chromosome 9 orphons, were excluded from the earlier analysis of approximately 600 of the donors because counts were too low. A few of the identified cytomegalovirus-associated TCR beta chains were confirmed in vitro to be specific for cytomegalovirus antigens. Some IMGT-functional V segments, including TRBV6-2 and TRBV6-3, could not be distinguished by the 87-base-pair reads and were therefore excluded. Compared with the roughly 700-donor mean, donors in an Asian-associated ancestry cluster had fewer N-insertions in productive TCRs, according to a later genetic analysis. The cohort was sequenced for TCR beta chains only, and without alpha or paired-chain data the features that could be detected were limited. When HLA alleles, especially DR and DQ, strongly co-occurred, attributing TCR associations to individual alleles was difficult. Because HLA typing was missing for some donors at each locus, association tests included only the typed subset. V-gene and J-gene trimming of TCR beta chains was associated with a missense DCLRE1C variant in a later genetic analysis, and the association was replicated in an independent cohort. Linkage disequilibrium might explain the correlated functional status among segregating V segments, but an unknown experimental factor could not be excluded. The study listed 150 to 200 TCR beta chains as associated with cytomegalovirus. Across donors, most TCR sequences were observed very rarely, whereas some public TCRs were present in many individuals. The authors suggested that the approach could potentially be extended to other disease states and immunological phenotypes. A cluster of highly shared sequence variants was judged likely to represent a technical artifact of the sequencing pipeline. Specific HLA alleles were associated with over 15,000 TCR beta sequences at a false discovery rate of 0.05 in a later analysis. According to a later analysis, parvovirus B19, influenza, CMV and Epstein-Barr virus appeared linked to several top co-occurrence clusters. Roughly uniform sequencing depth across donors was assumed in presence/absence analyses, although this assumption may not hold. Immune exposure information for the cohort was limited to CMV serostatus. In a later analysis, HLA-associated TCR beta chains showed more clonal expansion and lower generation probabilities than non-associated chains that were equally common.

The library was produced with the immunoSEQ multiplex PCR assay. The multiplex PCR relied on a mix of 60 forward primers for TCR Vbeta segments and 13 reverse primers for TCR Jbeta segments. A multiplex PCR assay on genomic DNA amplified the CDR3 region of rearranged TCR beta genes. The Illumina HiSeq System was used to sequence the amplified TCR beta libraries as 87-base-pair reads. Processing in the source paper ran as follows. A later analysis tallied roughly 78 million unique TCR beta chains across the approximately 670 repertoires, and about 10 million of those chains were shared by two or more donors. A nearest-neighbor algorithm error-corrected the raw reads and collapsed the reads into unique sequences, merging closely related sequences to remove PCR and sequencing errors. CDR3 sequences were aligned to IMGT reference sequences to assign V, D and J gene segments. Each retained sequence needed at least a six-nucleotide match to both a V gene segment and a J gene segment. Rearrangements were classified as productive when the CDR3 lacked stop codons and remained in frame with V and J, and all other rearrangements were classified as non-productive. CDR3 was defined according to IMGT convention as the region running from the second conserved V-encoded cysteine to the conserved J-encoded phenylalanine. Sequences without an unambiguous match to a single V gene segment were excluded from the earlier analysis of almost 600 of the donors. In an earlier analysis of 587 of the donors, V segments were called functional above 56.7% productive rearrangements and were called segregating when the between-donor standard deviation exceeded 5%. A statistical classification framework was developed to diagnose cytomegalovirus status using the catalog of TCR beta chain sequences. A later analysis assigned V and J genes by comparing TCR nucleotide sequences with IMGT/GENE-DB human TR gene sequences. In a later analysis, CDR3 sequences and most-parsimonious VDJ recombination scenarios were assigned using the TCRdist pipeline. In a later analysis, each TCR beta chain was defined by its CDR3 amino acid sequence together with its V-gene family, and reads without a unique V-gene family were excluded. A later analysis removed over 500 highly shared, low-generation-probability nucleotide sequences to deal with suspected cross-contamination and a sequencing artifact. In a later analysis, a clonal expansion index for each public chain was calculated from normalized within-repertoire ranks of inferred template counts. In a later analysis, generation probabilities were computed using a VDJ recombination model fitted to out-of-frame rearrangements, and the results were checked against IGoR. Hypergeometric tests were used in a later analysis to score TCR-TCR, TCR-HLA and TCR-CMV co-occurrence, with a repertoire-size bias correction applied to the TCR pairs. In a later analysis, false discovery rates were estimated by permuting HLA or CMV assignments 20 times. In a later analysis, co-occurring TCRs were grouped using DBSCAN, with TCRdist sequence similarity added in when clustering inside HLA-allele-positive subsets. Repertoires with fewer than 30,000 or more than 120,000 public chains, plus five repertoires with anomalous nucleotide sharing, were excluded from co-occurrence clustering. The table comes from immuneACCESS by way of TCRdb, which keeps in-frame sequences with V and J called. Part of the clones is missing from these tables; in studies checked, under half for an unresolved V gene and the rest for unknown reasons. Clone size and V and J calls were adopted from that table, with D and trimming inferred from the DNA. The table held for this sample gives tens of thousands of clones. About 2.5% of the sample belongs to the ten largest clones.

The cohort consisted of 666 healthy bone marrow donors. All cohort members were sampled while nominally healthy, although unrecorded immune exposures were likely present. The donor was CMV seronegative and was included in the group of a few hundred seronegative cohort members. Each donor provided a peripheral blood sample, and peripheral blood mononuclear cells were used for TCR beta sequencing. Genomic DNA was extracted from the blood cell samples with the Qiagen DNeasy Blood Extraction Kit. CDR1 SGHTA and CDR2 FQGTGA are derived from the germline V gene. The CDR3 holds 16 amino acids from the cysteine to the phenylalanine. The retained sequence is limited to the CDR3, 48 bases, with the frame set at the first base. V and J are trimmed by 5 bases and 6 bases, and the gene matches miss 13 bases of the junction.

Material: PBMCs. The chain links TRBV7-3 with TRBJ2-1; 7 central bases correspond to TRBD2. The TCR comes from a female donor in good health and CMV-seronegative. The CDR3 protein is CASSLRFGTIGNEQFF. The sequence in DNA is TGTGCCAGCAGCCTAAGATTCGGGACTATAGGCAATGAGCAGTTCTTC.